The rows below give T cell receptor beta chains drawn from one sample of a study of T cells after yellow fever vaccination. TCRdb redid the calling of the 5' RACE reads with MiXCR, one entry per CDR3 protein. The sample consists of around 590,000 distinct CDR3 sequences, roughly an eighth of them appearing once. The input for sequencing was PBMCs, taken on the day of the yellow fever booster vaccination. The receptors were sampled from a young man who received the YFV17D yellow fever vaccine. The CDR3 runs from the conserved cysteine through the conserved F or W. Fields, in order: V gene, D gene, J gene, clone size, CDR3 DNA, CDR3 protein. The D gene is left open where the match is weak. Size values are once, few and many counts, or a class for expanded clones, and some rows have none.

v_gene: TRBV7-9
d_gene: TRBD1
j_gene: TRBJ2-1
abundance: -
CDR3nt: TGTGCCAGCAGCCCCACAGGGGGCAAGGGCTACAATGAGCAGTTCTTC
CDR3aa: CASSPTGGKGYNEQFF

v_gene: TRBV5-6
d_gene: -
j_gene: TRBJ2-1
abundance: few
CDR3nt: TGTGCCAGCAGCCCCATCCAGGGTTCCTCCTACAATGAGCAGTTCTTC
CDR3aa: CASSPIQGSSYNEQFF

v_gene: TRBV18
d_gene: -
j_gene: TRBJ1-1
abundance: -
CDR3nt: TGTGCCAGCTCACCATTCTCGGAAGAAGCTTTCTTT
CDR3aa: CASSPFSEEAFF

v_gene: TRBV5-1
d_gene: TRBD1
j_gene: TRBJ2-4
abundance: -
CDR3nt: TGCGCCAGCAGCTTAACCGGGACAGGGGGAGGCAAAAACATTCAGTACTTC
CDR3aa: CASSLTGTGGGKNIQYF

v_gene: TRBV12-3/TRBV12-4
d_gene: -
j_gene: TRBJ2-7
abundance: -
CDR3nt: TGTGCCAGCAGTAGGGCGCTAGCGCTGAGCTCCTACGAGCAGTACTTC
CDR3aa: CASSRALALSSYEQYF

v_gene: TRBV20-1
d_gene: -
j_gene: TRBJ2-7
abundance: -
CDR3nt: TGCAGTGCTAGAGTCTTCTCCTACGAGCAGTACTTC
CDR3aa: CSARVFSYEQYF

v_gene: TRBV11-3
d_gene: -
j_gene: TRBJ2-1
abundance: many
CDR3nt: TGTGCCAGCAGCTTTCCGGGGGCAGACTACAATGAGCAGTTCTTC
CDR3aa: CASSFPGADYNEQFF

v_gene: TRBV28
d_gene: TRBD2
j_gene: TRBJ2-7
abundance: -
CDR3nt: TGTGCCAGCAGTCCCCGGACTAGCGACTACGAGCAGTACTTC
CDR3aa: CASSPRTSDYEQYF

v_gene: TRBV7-2
d_gene: TRBD1
j_gene: TRBJ1-2
abundance: -
CDR3nt: TGTGCCAGCAGCTTATTCGGACAGGGCCTTAACTATGGCTACACCTTC
CDR3aa: CASSLFGQGLNYGYTF

v_gene: TRBV20-1
d_gene: -
j_gene: TRBJ2-3
abundance: -
CDR3nt: TGCAGTGCTAGATCCCAGTTACAGACTAGCACAGATACGCAGTATTTT
CDR3aa: CSARSQLQTSTDTQYF

v_gene: TRBV4-1
d_gene: TRBD2
j_gene: TRBJ2-1
abundance: few
CDR3nt: TGCGCCAGCAGCCAAGTCGGGGGGAACTCCTACAATGAGCAGTTCTTC
CDR3aa: CASSQVGGNSYNEQFF

v_gene: TRBV5-1
d_gene: -
j_gene: TRBJ2-7
abundance: many
CDR3nt: TGCGCCAGCAGCATGGGACCGTACGAGACGTGGTACTTC
CDR3aa: CASSMGPYETWYF

v_gene: TRBV5-1
d_gene: -
j_gene: TRBJ2-4
abundance: -
CDR3nt: TGCGCCAGCAGCTTGGAGGACATTCAGTACTTC
CDR3aa: CASSLEDIQYF

v_gene: TRBV7-2
d_gene: TRBD1
j_gene: TRBJ1-1
abundance: -
CDR3nt: TGTGCCAGCAGCTTAGACCGGGACAGGGGGCTTGTTGAAGCTTTCTTT
CDR3aa: CASSLDRDRGLVEAFF

v_gene: TRBV4-3
d_gene: TRBD2
j_gene: TRBJ2-7
abundance: -
CDR3nt: TGCGCCAGCAGCCAAGATCTAATAGCGGGGACCTACGAGCAGTACTTC
CDR3aa: CASSQDLIAGTYEQYF

v_gene: TRBV30
d_gene: TRBD1
j_gene: TRBJ1-2
abundance: -
CDR3nt: TGTGCCTGGAGCCGGGACAGGCTCTATGGCTACACCTTC
CDR3aa: CAWSRDRLYGYTF

v_gene: TRBV4-2
d_gene: -
j_gene: TRBJ2-7
abundance: few
CDR3nt: TGTGCCAGCAGCCAAGAAGGCAATCCGGCCTACGAGCAGTACTTC
CDR3aa: CASSQEGNPAYEQYF

v_gene: TRBV23-1
d_gene: TRBD2
j_gene: TRBJ2-1
abundance: -
CDR3nt: TGCGCCAGCAGTCAATCAGGGCCGGGACTAGCGGACATTAGCTCCTACAATGAGCAGTTCTTC
CDR3aa: CASSQSGPGLADISSYNEQFF

v_gene: TRBV11-2
d_gene: -
j_gene: TRBJ2-5
abundance: -
CDR3nt: TGTGCCAGCAGCTTTTCTAGACAGACCCAGTACTTC
CDR3aa: CASSFSRQTQYF